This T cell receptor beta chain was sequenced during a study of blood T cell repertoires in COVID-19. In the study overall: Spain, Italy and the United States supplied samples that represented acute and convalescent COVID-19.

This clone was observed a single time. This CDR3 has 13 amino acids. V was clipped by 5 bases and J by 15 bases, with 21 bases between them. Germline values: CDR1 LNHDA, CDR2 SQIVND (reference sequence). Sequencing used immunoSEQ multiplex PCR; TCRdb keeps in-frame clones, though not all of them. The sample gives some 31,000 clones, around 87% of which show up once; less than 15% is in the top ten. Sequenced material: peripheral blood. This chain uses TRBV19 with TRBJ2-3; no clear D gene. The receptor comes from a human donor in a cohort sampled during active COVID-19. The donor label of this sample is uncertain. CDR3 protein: CASSVSSSTQLYF. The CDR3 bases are TGTGCCAGTAGTGTGAGTAGCTCAACCCAATTATATTTT. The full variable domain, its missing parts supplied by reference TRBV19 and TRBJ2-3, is DGGITQSPKYLFRKEGQNVTLSCEQNLNHDAMYWYRQDPGQGLRLIYYSQIVNDFQKGDIAEGYSVSREKKESFPLTVTSAQKNPTAFYLCASSVSSSTQLYFGPGTRLTVL.